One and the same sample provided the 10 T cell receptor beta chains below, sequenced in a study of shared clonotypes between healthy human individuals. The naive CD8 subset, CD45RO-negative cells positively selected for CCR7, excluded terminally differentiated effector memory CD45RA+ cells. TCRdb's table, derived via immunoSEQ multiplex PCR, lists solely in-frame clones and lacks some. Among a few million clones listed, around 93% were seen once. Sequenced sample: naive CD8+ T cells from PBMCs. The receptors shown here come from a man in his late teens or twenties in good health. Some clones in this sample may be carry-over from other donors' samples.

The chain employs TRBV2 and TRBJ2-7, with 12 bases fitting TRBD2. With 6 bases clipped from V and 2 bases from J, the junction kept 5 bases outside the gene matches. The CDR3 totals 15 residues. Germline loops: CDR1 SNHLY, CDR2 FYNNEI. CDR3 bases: TGTGCCAGCAGGTTAGGACTAGCGGGGACCTACGAGCAGTACTTC. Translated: CASRLGLAGTYEQYF.

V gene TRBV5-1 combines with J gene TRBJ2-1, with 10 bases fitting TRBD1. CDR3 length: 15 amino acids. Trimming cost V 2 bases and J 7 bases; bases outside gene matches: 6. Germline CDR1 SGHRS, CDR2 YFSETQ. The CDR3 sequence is CASSFRQGASNEQFF. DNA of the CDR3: TGCGCCAGCAGCTTCCGACAGGGGGCGAGTAATGAGCAGTTCTTC.

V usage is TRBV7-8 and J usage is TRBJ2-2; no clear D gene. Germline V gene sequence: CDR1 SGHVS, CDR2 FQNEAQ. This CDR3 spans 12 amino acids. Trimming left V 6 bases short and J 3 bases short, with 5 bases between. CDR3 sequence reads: CASSFYTGELFF. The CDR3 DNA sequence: TGTGCCAGCAGTTTCTACACCGGGGAGCTGTTTTTT.

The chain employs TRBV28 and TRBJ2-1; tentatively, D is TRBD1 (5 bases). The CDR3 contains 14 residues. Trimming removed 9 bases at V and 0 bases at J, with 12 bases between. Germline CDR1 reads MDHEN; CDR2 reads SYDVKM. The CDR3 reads CARKQESSYNEQFF. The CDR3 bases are TGTGCCAGGAAACAGGAGAGCTCCTACAATGAGCAGTTCTTC.

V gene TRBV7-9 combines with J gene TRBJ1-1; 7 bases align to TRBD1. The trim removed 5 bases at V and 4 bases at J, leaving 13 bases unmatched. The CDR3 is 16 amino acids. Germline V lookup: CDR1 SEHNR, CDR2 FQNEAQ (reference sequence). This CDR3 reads CASSGRTGRGVTEAFF. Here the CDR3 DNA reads TGTGCCAGCAGCGGGCGGACAGGCCGGGGGGTCACTGAAGCTTTCTTT.

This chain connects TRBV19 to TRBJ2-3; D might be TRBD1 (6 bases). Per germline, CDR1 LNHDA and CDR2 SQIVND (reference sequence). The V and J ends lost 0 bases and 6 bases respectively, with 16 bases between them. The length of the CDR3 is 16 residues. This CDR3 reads CASSIEGTRGSDTQYF. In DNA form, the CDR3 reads TGTGCCAGTAGTATAGAGGGGACGAGGGGGTCGGATACGCAGTATTTT.

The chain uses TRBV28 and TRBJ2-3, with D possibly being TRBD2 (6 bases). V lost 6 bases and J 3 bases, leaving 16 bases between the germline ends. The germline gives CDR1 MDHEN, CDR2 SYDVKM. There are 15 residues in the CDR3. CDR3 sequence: CASSDVGGKTDTQYF. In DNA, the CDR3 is TGTGCCAGCAGCGACGTGGGCGGGAAGACAGATACGCAGTATTTT.

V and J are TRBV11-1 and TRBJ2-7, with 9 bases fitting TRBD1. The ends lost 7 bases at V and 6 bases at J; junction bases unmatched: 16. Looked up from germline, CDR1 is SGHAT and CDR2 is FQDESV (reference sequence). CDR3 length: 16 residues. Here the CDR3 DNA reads TGTGCCAGCACCATCGACAGGGGGAATATCTCTCCCGAGCAGTACTTC. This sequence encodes CASTIDRGNISPEQYF.

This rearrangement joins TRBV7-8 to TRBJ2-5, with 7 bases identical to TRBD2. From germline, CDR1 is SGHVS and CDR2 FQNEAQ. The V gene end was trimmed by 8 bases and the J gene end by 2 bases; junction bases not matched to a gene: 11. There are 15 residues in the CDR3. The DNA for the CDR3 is TGTGCCAGCTCCTTCCGAGGACTAGTACAAGAGACCCAGTACTTC. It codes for CASSFRGLVQETQYF. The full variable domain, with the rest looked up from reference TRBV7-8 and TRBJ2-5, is GAGVSQSPRYKVAKRGQDVALRCDPISGHVSLFWYQQALGQGPEFLTYFQNEAQLDKSGLPSDRFFAERPEGSVSTLKIQRTQQEDSAVYLCASSFRGLVQETQYFGPGTRLLVL.

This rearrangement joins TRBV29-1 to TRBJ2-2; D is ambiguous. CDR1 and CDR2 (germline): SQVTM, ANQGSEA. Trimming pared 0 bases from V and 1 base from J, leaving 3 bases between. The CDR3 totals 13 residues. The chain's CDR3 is CSVEEGNTGELFF. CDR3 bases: TGCAGCGTTGAAGAGGGGAACACCGGGGAGCTGTTTTTT.